Below, 21 T cell receptor beta chains from the same sample are listed, as sequenced in a study of Ad26.COV2.S vaccination and SARS-CoV-2 variants (dated by TCRdb to 2020 to 2023). This specimen's treatment or condition label, per the study, means: some 19 received Ad26.COV2.S at low or high dose, single or two shots; about five received placebo; per-sample allocation not given. Repertoires of vaccine and placebo recipients were sequenced from samples taken on day 63 after the first injection. The library was made by the immunoSEQ multiplex PCR assay. TCRdb mirrors the immuneACCESS table, restricted to in-frame sequences. Some clones are absent from its copies; in checked studies, under half trace to an unresolved V gene, and the reason for the others is unknown. The sample includes 360,000 or so clones, with more than 75% observed a single time. Clones ranked in the top ten supply around 3.5% of the sample.

This specimen was peripheral blood, taken in a trial of Ad26.COV2.S vaccine versus placebo. The receptors come from a person between 18 and 65 years old who received the Ad26.COV2.S COVID-19 vaccine or a placebo.

Only a few counts were recorded for this clone. This chain connects TRBV5-1 to TRBJ1-5; D not resolved. Trimming pared 0 bases from V and 5 bases from J, leaving 6 bases between. This CDR3 has 13 residues. Germline V lookup: CDR1 SGHRS, CDR2 YFSETQ. This CDR3 is CASSLEGYQPQHF. The CDR3 bases are TGCGCCAGCAGCTTGGAGGGATATCAGCCCCAGCATTTT.

This clone was found a few times. J is TRBJ1-2 and V is TRBV19, with D possibly TRBD1 on 6 matching bases. The CDR3 consists of 14 residues. Deletions cut 5 bases from V and 7 bases from J, with 17 bases between. CDR1 and CDR2 (germline): LNHDA, SQIVND (reference sequence). The CDR3: CASSPDRSSGGYTF. CDR3 in DNA: TGTGCCAGTAGTCCTGACAGGTCTTCTGGTGGCTACACCTTC.

This clone was counted between two and nine times. The chain recombines TRBV11-1 with TRBJ2-5, with 7 bases aligning to TRBD1. The CDR3 loop spans 13 amino acids. The junction had 4 bases not matched to a gene; V was cut back by 6 bases and J by 3 bases. Germline V gives CDR1 SGHAT, CDR2 FQDESV (reference sequence). CDR3 nucleotide sequence: TGTGCCAGCAGTTACAGGGGAGAAGAGACCCAGTACTTC. Translation gives CASSYRGEETQYF. The complete variable domain, with remaining parts taken from reference TRBV11-1 and TRBJ2-5, reads EAEVAQSPRYKITEKSQAVAFWCDPISGHATLYWYRQILGQGPELLVQFQDESVVDDSQLPKDRFSAERLKGVDSTLKIQPAELGDSAMYLCASSYRGEETQYFGPGTRLLVL.

The V and J genes are TRBV4-1 and TRBJ1-2; D remains unclear. CDR3 length: 13 residues. The germline V gene encodes CDR1 MGHRA and CDR2 YSYEKL. V was cut by 5 bases and J by 2 bases, with 9 bases left in between. The CDR3 DNA reads as TGCGCCAGCAGCGAGACGGGGAACTATGGCTACACCTTC. Its translation: CASSETGNYGYTF.

The V call is TRBV5-5, the J call TRBJ2-3; TRBD2 matches 7 bases. V dropped 0 bases and J dropped 4; count of bases not matched to a gene: 5. Germline lookup yields CDR1 SGHKS and CDR2 YYEKEE (reference sequence). The CDR3 totals 15 residues. The CDR3 is CASSLEVRGSDTQYF. DNA for the CDR3: TGTGCCAGCAGCTTGGAAGTGCGGGGGTCAGATACGCAGTATTTT.

The J gene is TRBJ2-7, the V gene TRBV7-9; D not certain. Germline V CDR1 and CDR2: SEHNR, FQNEAQ (reference sequence). The length of the CDR3 is 11 residues. Trimming left V 6 bases short and J 4 bases short, with 7 bases between. CDR3 region: CASRSDYEQYF. CDR3 bases: TGTGCCAGCAGGTCGGATTACGAGCAGTACTTC.

The chain recombines TRBV27 with TRBJ2-2, with 8 bases aligning to TRBD1. The CDR3 is 15 residues long. The V segment lost 2 bases and the J segment 1 base; nucleotides outside the gene matches: 0. Germline values: CDR1 MNHEY, CDR2 SMNVEV (reference sequence). The CDR3 protein is CASSLGTGNTGELFF. The CDR3 nucleotides are TGTGCCAGCAGTTTAGGGACAGGGAACACCGGGGAGCTGTTTTTT.

V and J are TRBV19 and TRBJ1-1; D gene ambiguous. The length of the CDR3 is 14 residues. V lost 3 bases and J lost 1, with 9 bases in between. Germline V gene sequence: CDR1 LNHDA, CDR2 SQIVND (reference sequence). The CDR3 bases are TGTGCCAGTAGTATGGGAGGGAGGAACACTGAAGCTTTCTTT. This sequence encodes CASSMGGRNTEAFF.

This chain links TRBV6-1 with TRBJ2-7, with D possibly called TRBD1 or TRBD2 (5 bases each). The CDR3 runs 13 residues. Germline CDR1 MNHNS, CDR2 SASEGT. V lost 1 base to trimming and J lost 2 bases, with 6 bases between them. The CDR3 coding sequence is TGTGCCAGCAGTGAAGAGGGACCCTACGAGCAGTACTTC. Encoded protein: CASSEEGPYEQYF.

V and J are TRBV5-6 and TRBJ1-1; D gene unclear. This CDR3 comprises 12 residues. V shed 0 bases and J shed 11 bases, with 11 bases lying between them. CDR1 and CDR2 (germline): SGHDT, YYEEEE. In DNA, the CDR3 is TGTGCCAGCAGCTTGGCCGTAGAAGGGGCTTTCTTT. Translated, it gives CASSLAVEGAFF.

The chain links TRBV19 to TRBJ2-1; D call uncertain. Germline CDR1 reads LNHDA; CDR2 reads SQIVND (reference sequence). This CDR3 spans 15 amino acids. The ends were cut back, 3 bases at V and 0 bases at J, with 9 bases in the middle. CDR3 loop: CASSILTSSYNEQFF. DNA of the CDR3: TGTGCCAGTAGTATTCTTACGAGCTCCTACAATGAGCAGTTCTTC. The full variable domain, in which reference TRBV19 and TRBJ2-1 provide the parts outside the CDR3, is DGGITQSPKYLFRKEGQNVTLSCEQNLNHDAMYWYRQDPGQGLRLIYYSQIVNDFQKGDIAEGYSVSREKKESFPLTVTSAQKNPTAFYLCASSILTSSYNEQFFGPGTRLTVL.

The CDR3 loop reads CSVETAEFLTDTQYF. CDR3 DNA: TGCAGCGTTGAAACAGCCGAATTTCTCACAGATACGCAGTATTTT. The rearrangement uses TRBV29-1 and TRBJ2-3; no clear D. This CDR3 contains 15 residues. The germline V and J ends were trimmed by 2 bases and 2 bases, with 14 bases remaining between them. The V gene's germline CDR1 is SQVTM and CDR2 ANQGSEA.

The chain has TRBV9 and TRBJ2-4; D gene unclear. Germline-derived CDR1 and CDR2 are SGDLS and YYNGEE. V lost 4 bases and J 0 bases, leaving 17 bases between the germline ends. CDR3 length equals 17 residues. The CDR3 DNA reads as TGTGCCAGCAGCCCGACCGCAACCGGATCAGCCAAAAACATTCAGTACTTC. Amino acid sequence: CASSPTATGSAKNIQYF.

The chain couples TRBV5-6 to TRBJ2-7; either TRBD1 or TRBD2 may fit D (6 bases each). With 1 base removed from V and 4 bases from J, the gap between germline ends came to 12 bases. Germline V CDR1 and CDR2: SGHDT, YYEEEE. CDR3 length: 14 residues. CDR3 region: CASSLRGPSYEQYF. The CDR3 coding sequence is TGTGCCAGCAGCTTGCGGGGGCCCAGTTACGAGCAGTACTTC.

The chain uses TRBV7-9 and TRBJ1-1, with 7 bases matching TRBD1. The CDR3 covers 14 residues. The germline CDR1 and CDR2 sequences are SEHNR and FQNEAQ (reference sequence). The trim removed 3 bases at V and 4 bases at J, leaving 5 bases unmatched. The CDR3 loop reads CASSFGRGGTEAFF. The CDR3 nucleotides read TGTGCCAGCAGCTTCGGCAGGGGGGGCACTGAAGCTTTCTTT.

This rearrangement joins TRBV9 to TRBJ2-3; 13 nucleotides match TRBD2. CDR1 SGDLS and CDR2 YYNGEE come from the germline V gene. V was clipped by 0 bases and J by 0 bases; unmatched bases: 7. CDR3 length: 19 residues. Here the CDR3 reads CASSVEALAGGPSTDTQYF. Here the CDR3 DNA reads TGTGCCAGCAGCGTAGAGGCACTAGCGGGGGGGCCAAGCACAGATACGCAGTATTTT.

This chain connects TRBV5-1 to TRBJ1-1; D ambiguous. With 4 bases removed from V and 1 base from J, the gap between germline ends came to 8 bases. The length of the CDR3 is 13 residues. Per the germline V gene, CDR1 is SGHRS and CDR2 is YFSETQ. The CDR3 bases are TGCGCCAGCAGCCCCCGCACGAACACTGAAGCTTTCTTT. Translated, it gives CASSPRTNTEAFF.

The V gene is TRBV30, the J gene TRBJ1-1; D perhaps matches TRBD1 (6 bases). Per the germline V gene, CDR1 is GTSNPN and CDR2 is SVGIG (reference sequence). The CDR3 has 15 residues. Trimming pared 0 bases from V and 5 bases from J, leaving 16 bases between. In DNA form, the CDR3 reads TGTGCCTGGAGTGTACCTGGGTACAGGGAGACTGAAGCTTTCTTT. Translating gives CAWSVPGYRETEAFF.

V gene TRBV7-9 combines with J gene TRBJ2-3; perhaps TRBD1 as D (6 bases). This CDR3 spans 19 amino acids. Germline V gene data show CDR1 as SEHNR and CDR2 as FQNEAQ (reference sequence). Trimming stripped 2 bases from V and 0 bases from J, with 21 bases between. The CDR3 DNA is TGTGCCAGCAGCTTAAATCCGGTTGGGGGCCCTTCTAGCACAGATACGCAGTATTTT. This translates into CASSLNPVGGPSSTDTQYF.

This chain joins TRBV3-1 (or the pseudogene TRBV3-2) and TRBJ1-1; D is uncertain. Trimming shortened V by 3 bases and J by 1 base, and 9 bases separated the two germline ends. The germline V gene has CDR1 LGHDT and CDR2 YNNKEL (reference sequence). The CDR3 totals 14 residues. CDR3 sequence (DNA): TGTGCCAGCAGCCATGAGAGGGCGAACACTGAAGCTTTCTTT. Its protein is CASSHERANTEAFF.

The chain uses TRBV4-2 and TRBJ2-7; TRBD1 matches at 10 bases. CDR1 is LGHNA, CDR2 YNFKEQ, per germline. V lost 1 base, J lost 5 bases, and 8 bases stayed unmatched. CDR3 length equals 16 residues. CDR3 residues: CASSQGSGTGEHEQYF. CDR3 DNA sequence: TGTGCCAGCAGCCAAGGATCCGGGACAGGGGAACACGAGCAGTACTTC.